This T cell receptor beta chain stems from a study of cytomegalovirus exposure and HLA in healthy donors. Points from the study as a whole: Most subjects had HLA-A and HLA-B alleles reportedly predicted accurately by TCR beta sequences.

Looked up from germline, CDR1 is SQVTM and CDR2 is ANQGSEA. The CDR3 length is 15 residues. Trimming cost V 7 bases and J 7 bases; bases outside gene matches: 18. With respect to this clone: Its antigen is currently unknown.

Primers included in the PCR were 60 Vbeta and 13 Jbeta primers. Method: immunoSEQ multiplex PCR; TCRdb's copy keeps in-frame clones and lacks some. The sample totals about 78,000 clones; its top ten clones hold 7.5%. The chain couples TRBV29-1 to TRBJ1-1, with 7 positions matching TRBD1. The material sequenced was PBMCs. The sequence was collected from a female donor in good health and CMV-seropositive. The DNA of the CDR3 is TGCAGCGCTACCGGGACAGCAGTATCCCTAGTTGAAGCTTTCTTT. Its translation is CSATGTAVSLVEAFF. Drawing the rest from reference TRBV29-1 and TRBJ1-1, the complete variable domain is SAVISQKPSRDICQRGTSLTIQCQVDSQVTMMFWYRQQPGQSLTLIATANQGSEATYESGFVIDKFPISRPNLTFSTLTVSNMSPEDSSIYLCSATGTAVSLVEAFFGQGTRLTVV.